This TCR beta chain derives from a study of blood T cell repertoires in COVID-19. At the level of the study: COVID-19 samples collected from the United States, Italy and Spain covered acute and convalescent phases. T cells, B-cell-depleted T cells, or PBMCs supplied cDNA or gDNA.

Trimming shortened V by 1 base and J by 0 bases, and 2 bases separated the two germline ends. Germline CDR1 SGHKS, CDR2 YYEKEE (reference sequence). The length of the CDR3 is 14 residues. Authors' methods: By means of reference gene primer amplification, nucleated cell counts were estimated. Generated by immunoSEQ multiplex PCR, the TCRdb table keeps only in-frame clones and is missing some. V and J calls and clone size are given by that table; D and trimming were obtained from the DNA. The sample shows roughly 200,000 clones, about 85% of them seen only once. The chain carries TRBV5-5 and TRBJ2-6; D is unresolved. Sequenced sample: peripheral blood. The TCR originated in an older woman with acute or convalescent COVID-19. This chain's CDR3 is CASSLLSGANVLTF. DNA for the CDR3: TGTGCCAGCAGCTTGCTCTCTGGGGCCAACGTCCTGACTTTC. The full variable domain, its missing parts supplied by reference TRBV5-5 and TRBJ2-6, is DAGVTQSPTHLIKTRGQQVTLRCSPISGHKSVSWYQQVLGQGPQFIFQYYEKEERGRGNFPDRFSARQFPNYSSELNVNALLLGDSALYLCASSLLSGANVLTFGAGSRLTVL.